The 18 T cell receptor beta chains listed next were all sequenced from one sample in a study of control samples from healthy donors and cancer patients. Sequencing used immunoSEQ multiplex PCR; TCRdb keeps in-frame clones, though not all of them. Of just under 75,000 clones in the sample, roughly 87% were seen once. The specimen sequenced was blood. The receptors here all came from a woman aged 50 to 65 in good health.

The chain joins TRBV29-1 to TRBJ2-4; unclear D gene. V lost 3 bases and J 8 bases, leaving 11 bases between the germline ends. This CDR3 contains 12 residues. Germline V gives CDR1 SQVTM, CDR2 ANQGSEA. Here the CDR3 DNA reads TGCAGCGTTGAGGTCAGCTCCGACATTCAGTACTTC. This encodes CSVEVSSDIQYF. The variable domain in full, completed from reference TRBV29-1 and TRBJ2-4, reads SAVISQKPSRDICQRGTSLTIQCQVDSQVTMMFWYRQQPGQSLTLIATANQGSEATYESGFVIDKFPISRPNLTFSTLTVSNMSPEDSSIYLCSVEVSSDIQYFGAGTRLSVL.

The chain joins TRBV5-1 to TRBJ1-5, with a tentative D call TRBD1 (5 bases). Trimming took 1 base from V and 2 from J, leaving 13 bases between them. Germline values: CDR1 SGHRS, CDR2 YFSETQ. This CDR3 region has 16 residues. This chain's CDR3 is CASSLLGPPGNQPQHF. The CDR3 nucleotides read TGCGCCAGCAGCTTGTTGGGACCCCCGGGCAATCAGCCCCAGCATTTT.

This chain uses TRBV30 with TRBJ2-7, with D possibly being TRBD1 or TRBD2 (5 bases each). The CDR3 loop spans 16 amino acids. Looked up from germline, CDR1 is GTSNPN and CDR2 is SVGIG (reference sequence). Trimming took off 2 bases at V and 0 bases at J, with 17 bases between the two ends. The CDR3 DNA reads TGTGCCTGGAGTACGAGAAGATCAGGGAGCTCCTACGAGCAGTACTTC. Amino acids: CAWSTRRSGSSYEQYF.

V usage is TRBV10-3 and J usage is TRBJ2-2; no clear D gene. Trimming took off 6 bases at V and 3 bases at J, with 14 bases between the two ends. The CDR3 extends over 15 amino acids. From germline, CDR1 is ENHRY and CDR2 SYGVKD. The CDR3 loop reads CAIRKEMEYTGELFF. The CDR3 DNA reads TGTGCCATCAGGAAGGAAATGGAGTACACCGGGGAGCTGTTTTTT.

This rearrangement joins TRBV6-5 to TRBJ1-2; the D is unclear. CDR1 MNHEY and CDR2 SVGAGI come from the germline V gene. The CDR3 runs 12 residues. V was cut by 6 bases and J by 7 bases, with 12 bases left in between. CDR3 sequence reads: CASRADTPGYTF. DNA for the CDR3: TGTGCCAGCAGGGCCGATACCCCTGGCTACACCTTC.

This clone was seen only a few times. The chain has TRBV9 and TRBJ2-1, with TRBD1 matching 7 bases. Trimming removed 1 base from V and 3 bases from J; junction bases left unmatched: 7. Germline lookup yields CDR1 SGDLS and CDR2 YYNGEE. The CDR3 is 16 residues long. DNA for the CDR3: TGTGCCAGCAGCGTAAGCGCCAGGGACAGCTACAATGAGCAGTTCTTC. Its protein product is CASSVSARDSYNEQFF.

This rearrangement joins TRBV7-9 to TRBJ2-3; possibly TRBD1 for D (6 bases). Deletions cut 4 bases from V and 3 bases from J, with 17 bases between. The CDR3 length is 16 residues. Germline CDR1 reads SEHNR; CDR2 reads FQNEAQ (reference sequence). The CDR3 region is CASSSTGWDGTDTQYF. CDR3 bases: TGTGCCAGCAGCTCCACAGGGTGGGATGGGACAGATACGCAGTATTTT. Supplemented by reference TRBV7-9 and TRBJ2-3, the full variable domain reads DTGVSQNPRHKITKRGQNVTFRCDPISEHNRLYWYRQTLGQGPEFLTYFQNEAQLEKSRLLSDRFSAERPKGSFSTLEIQRTEQGDSAMYLCASSSTGWDGTDTQYFGPGTRLTVL.

The chain combines TRBV6-5 with TRBJ1-6; 12 nucleotides agree with TRBD1. With V trimmed by 7 bases and J by 6 bases, 4 bases remained unmatched. The germline gives CDR1 MNHEY, CDR2 SVGAGI. The CDR3 totals 15 residues. CDR3 region: CASTGQGAFNSPLHF. The DNA of the CDR3 is TGTGCCAGCACGGGACAGGGGGCTTTTAATTCACCCCTCCACTTT.

The CDR3 region is CASSEAGGSETQYF. Here the CDR3 DNA reads TGTGCCAGCAGTGAAGCGGGAGGTTCGGAGACCCAGTACTTC. The chain combines TRBV2 with TRBJ2-5, with D possibly TRBD2 on 6 matching bases. Looked up from germline, CDR1 is SNHLY and CDR2 is FYNNEI. V gave up 0 bases and J gave up 5 bases, with 10 bases separating them. This CDR3 has 14 residues.

The chain couples TRBV24-1 to TRBJ2-1; 11 bases are a match to TRBD2. The V gene's germline CDR1 is KGHDR and CDR2 SFDVKD. This CDR3 is built from 15 residues. With V trimmed by 5 bases and J by 8 bases, 7 bases remained unmatched. CDR3 sequence (DNA): TGTGCCACCAGTGCTACGACTAGCGGGAATTATGAGCAGTTCTTC. Translation: CATSATTSGNYEQFF.

This clone was seen a few times. This rearrangement joins TRBV29-1 to TRBJ1-1; 9 positions agree with TRBD1. Germline CDR1 SQVTM, CDR2 ANQGSEA. V lost 4 bases and J lost 2; bases outside the gene matches: 8. CDR3 size: 15 residues. The DNA of the CDR3 is TGCAGCGTTGTTGTGGGACAGGGAGGAAACACTGAAGCTTTCTTT. Protein sequence: CSVVVGQGGNTEAFF.

This chain joins TRBV19 and TRBJ1-1, with 7 bases fitting TRBD1. Germline CDR1 and CDR2: LNHDA and SQIVND (reference sequence). The CDR3 has 13 residues. The V segment lost 10 bases and the J segment 1 base; nucleotides outside the gene matches: 6. The CDR3 DNA sequence: TGTGCCACCGTGGACAGGCCGAACACTGAAGCTTTCTTT. It is translated as CATVDRPNTEAFF.

The chain links TRBV25-1 to TRBJ2-1; TRBD2 matches 7 bases. Germline V lookup: CDR1 MGHDK, CDR2 SYGVNS. The V segment lost 3 bases and the J segment 7 bases; nucleotides outside the gene matches: 15. The CDR3 has 17 residues. DNA for the CDR3: TGTGCCAGCAGTGACTATGGCAGAACGGGGGGTCGGAATGAGCAGTTCTTC. This sequence encodes CASSDYGRTGGRNEQFF.

The chain couples TRBV7-8 to TRBJ2-7, with TRBD2 as a possible D gene (6 bases). Germline V gene sequence: CDR1 SGHVS, CDR2 FQNEAQ. Trimming stripped 8 bases from V and 6 bases from J, with 14 bases between. CDR3 length equals 12 residues. The CDR3 nucleotides are TGTGCCAGCGGCACGGGGGAACGCGAGCAGTACTTC. It yields the protein CASGTGEREQYF.

This chain uses TRBV5-1 with TRBJ1-1; D remains ambiguous. V lost 4 bases and J lost 1, with 8 bases in between. The CDR3 totals 13 residues. Looked up from germline, CDR1 is SGHRS and CDR2 is YFSETQ. The CDR3 spells CASSVGWNTEAFF. The CDR3 DNA is TGCGCCAGCAGCGTGGGTTGGAACACTGAAGCTTTCTTT.

The chain is built from TRBV19 and TRBJ2-3, with 16 bases aligning to TRBD2. J gave up 0 bases and V 3 bases, and 3 bases lay outside the gene matches. The CDR3 sequence is 18 residues long. CDR1 is LNHDA, CDR2 SQIVND, per germline (reference sequence). The CDR3 DNA reads TGTGCCAGTAGTATGGGGACTAGCGGGAGGGCGAGCACAGATACGCAGTATTTT. Translated, it gives CASSMGTSGRASTDTQYF.

This clone has just a few counts. V and J are TRBV3-1 (or the pseudogene TRBV3-2) and TRBJ2-7; 7 bases fit TRBD1. The ends lost 5 bases at V and 1 base at J; junction bases unmatched: 8. From germline, CDR1 is LGHDT and CDR2 YNNKEL (reference sequence). The CDR3 consists of 15 residues. The CDR3 region has the DNA TGTGCCAGCAGCGTCCGACAGGGCCTTTCCTACGAGCAGTACTTC. It encodes CASSVRQGLSYEQYF.

The count of this clone is one. The CDR3 protein is CASSQDGSYNEQFF. The CDR3, as DNA: TGCGCCAGCAGCCAAGACGGTTCCTACAATGAGCAGTTCTTC. V usage is TRBV4-1 and J usage is TRBJ2-1; D gene ambiguous. Per germline, CDR1 MGHRA and CDR2 YSYEKL. This CDR3 is 14 amino acids long. V dropped 0 bases and J dropped 1 base, with 4 bases sitting between them.